Following are 28 T cell receptor beta chains from one sample sequenced in a study of beta chain features in type 1 diabetes. The study reverse transcribed the entire isolated RNA, so it sequenced expressed TCRB transcripts. Measured with immunoSEQ multiplex PCR; TCRdb has only the in-frame clones, and not every one. The table has about half a million clones, 10% to 12% seen once. The sample consisted of naive CD4+ T cells from blood. The receptor set was obtained from a woman between 18 and 30 years old in good health.

A few counts support this clone. The chain carries TRBV30 and TRBJ2-5, with a possible D match to TRBD1 (6 bases). From germline, CDR1 is GTSNPN and CDR2 SVGIG (reference sequence). The CDR3 loop spans 15 amino acids. Trimming took 0 bases from V and 5 from J, leaving 16 bases between them. CDR3 in DNA: TGTGCCTGGAGTGTACCATACAGGGAAATGGAGACCCAGTACTTC. Translation: CAWSVPYREMETQYF.

This clone was seen a single time. Given a much more abundant clone one base away, this may be a read error. The rearrangement uses TRBV5-6 and TRBJ2-7; D not certain. Per the germline V gene, CDR1 is SGHDT and CDR2 is YYEEEE. The length of the CDR3 is 11 residues. V was clipped by 4 bases and J by 3 bases, with 5 bases between them. The CDR3: CASSTYYEQYF. The DNA of the CDR3 is TGTGCCAGCAGCACTTACTACGAGCAGTACTTC.

The gene calls are TRBV9 and TRBJ2-1; D remains unclear. This CDR3 contains 15 residues. CDR1 SGDLS and CDR2 YYNGEE come from the germline V gene. The ends were cut back, 0 bases at V and 4 bases at J, with 11 bases in the middle. The CDR3 sequence is CASSVEVGRYNEQFF. The CDR3 coding sequence is TGTGCCAGCAGCGTAGAGGTAGGGCGGTACAATGAGCAGTTCTTC. The full variable domain, its missing parts supplied by reference TRBV9 and TRBJ2-1, is DSGVTQTPKHLITATGQRVTLRCSPRSGDLSVYWYQQSLDQGLQFLIQYYNGEERAKGNILERFSAQQFPDLHSELNLSSLELGDSALYFCASSVEVGRYNEQFFGPGTRLTVL.

In its sample, this clone was seen a few times. This sequence joins TRBV10-3 and TRBJ2-1; 9 bases line up with TRBD1. J lost 5 bases, V lost 8 bases, and 7 bases had no gene match. CDR3 length: 14 residues. The germline V gene encodes CDR1 ENHRY and CDR2 SYGVKD. The CDR3 region is CAIGQDRGDNEQFF. The CDR3 region has the DNA TGTGCCATCGGACAGGACAGGGGTGACAATGAGCAGTTCTTC.

The chain couples TRBV29-1 to TRBJ1-1; a possible D gene is TRBD1 (6 bases). V lost 4 bases, J lost 8 bases, and 14 bases lay in between. Germline V gives CDR1 SQVTM, CDR2 ANQGSEA. The CDR3 is 12 amino acids. The CDR3 region is CSVVWGQEEAFF. The CDR3 DNA reads TGCAGCGTTGTTTGGGGGCAGGAGGAAGCTTTCTTT.

The CDR3 DNA is TGTGCCAGCAGTGTTTCGAGCGGGAGTTCCTACGAGCAGTACTTC. Its translation is CASSVSSGSSYEQYF. V and J are TRBV6-4 and TRBJ2-7; 8 nucleotides line up with TRBD2. V shed 4 bases and J 1 base; nucleotides not matched to a gene: 6. Germline V gene sequence: CDR1 MRHNA, CDR2 SNTAGT. The CDR3 extends over 15 amino acids.

This clone was observed a handful of times. The rearrangement uses TRBV7-9 and TRBJ1-2; no clear D gene. CDR1 SEHNR and CDR2 FQNEAQ come from the germline V gene (reference sequence). This CDR3 contains 13 residues. Trimming stripped 5 bases from V and 8 bases from J, with 15 bases between. The CDR3, as DNA: TGTGCCAGCAGCCTCCTTCGGGGTAACGGCTACACCTTC. Its protein product is CASSLLRGNGYTF.

The J gene is TRBJ2-2, the V gene TRBV9; D is uncertain. The ends were cut back, 2 bases at V and 2 bases at J, with 13 bases in the middle. The CDR3 length is 16 residues. Germline values: CDR1 SGDLS, CDR2 YYNGEE. The CDR3 DNA follows: TGTGCCAGCAGCGTGGTGAGTGTGGTCAACACCGGGGAGCTGTTTTTT. Translation gives CASSVVSVVNTGELFF. Full variable domain (outside the CDR3, taken from reference TRBV9 and TRBJ2-2): DSGVTQTPKHLITATGQRVTLRCSPRSGDLSVYWYQQSLDQGLQFLIQYYNGEERAKGNILERFSAQQFPDLHSELNLSSLELGDSALYFCASSVVSVVNTGELFFGEGSRLTVL.

This clone has a handful of counts. Within the sample, other DNA sequences also encode this same CDR3. The genes are TRBV7-2 and TRBJ2-5; 10 nucleotides line up with TRBD1. The CDR3 extends over 15 amino acids. The ends lost 5 bases at V and 5 bases at J; junction bases unmatched: 8. CDR1 SGHTA and CDR2 FQGNSA come from the germline V gene. CDR3 protein: CASSPRQGAGETQYF. For the CDR3, the DNA is TGTGCCAGCAGCCCCAGACAGGGGGCCGGGGAGACCCAGTACTTC.

V gene TRBV25-1 combines with J gene TRBJ2-3; no reliable D call. This CDR3 comprises 13 residues. Germline V gene lookup returns CDR1 MGHDK and CDR2 SYGVNS. V was pared by 3 bases and J by 2 bases, with 6 bases between. The CDR3 here is CASSDSNTDTQYF. The CDR3 bases are TGTGCCAGCAGTGACTCAAACACAGATACGCAGTATTTT.

This clone appeared a few times. The chain combines TRBV29-1 with TRBJ1-2; D remains ambiguous. Germline values: CDR1 SQVTM, CDR2 ANQGSEA. Trimming removed 1 base at V and 8 bases at J, with 20 bases between. The CDR3 has 15 amino acids. CDR3 nucleotide sequence: TGCAGCGTTGAAGGGCGAAATGCGGACCAAGGGGGCTACACCTTC. It encodes CSVEGRNADQGGYTF. The full variable domain, with the rest looked up from reference TRBV29-1 and TRBJ1-2, is SAVISQKPSRDICQRGTSLTIQCQVDSQVTMMFWYRQQPGQSLTLIATANQGSEATYESGFVIDKFPISRPNLTFSTLTVSNMSPEDSSIYLCSVEGRNADQGGYTFGSGTRLTVV.

In its sample, this clone was seen a few times. The rearrangement uses TRBV13 and TRBJ2-1, with TRBD2 matching 11 bases. Per the germline V gene, CDR1 is PRHDT and CDR2 is FYEKMQ (reference sequence). CDR3 length: 16 amino acids. With V trimmed by 5 bases and J by 7 bases, 10 bases remained unmatched. CDR3 DNA: TGTGCCAGCAGCCCGAGACTAGCGGGATTAGGGAATGAGCAGTTCTTC. This translates into CASSPRLAGLGNEQFF.

The rearrangement joins TRBV7-9 to TRBJ2-2, with D perhaps TRBD1 (5 bases). The CDR3 length is 15 residues. The V gene lost 5 bases and the J gene lost 0 bases, with 10 bases spanning the gap. Germline CDR1 SEHNR, CDR2 FQNEAQ (reference sequence). CDR3 sequence (DNA): TGTGCCAGCAGCCATGACAGAACGAACACCGGGGAGCTGTTTTTT. This codes for CASSHDRTNTGELFF. The variable domain in full, with the rest retrieved from reference TRBV7-9 and TRBJ2-2, is DTGVSQNPRHKITKRGQNVTFRCDPISEHNRLYWYRQTLGQGPEFLTYFQNEAQLEKSRLLSDRFSAERPKGSFSTLEIQRTEQGDSAMYLCASSHDRTNTGELFFGEGSRLTVL.

This clone was observed many times. This sequence joins TRBV29-1 and TRBJ2-1; D is possibly TRBD1 (6 bases). This CDR3 has 14 amino acids. Per the germline V gene, CDR1 is SQVTM and CDR2 is ANQGSEA. The germline V and J ends were trimmed by 4 bases and 6 bases, with 16 bases remaining between them. CDR3 residues: CSVGHTTGPNEQFF. The CDR3 DNA reads TGCAGCGTTGGGCACACGACAGGACCCAATGAGCAGTTCTTC.

The V gene is TRBV20-1, the J gene TRBJ1-5; D is undetermined. The V gene lost 4 bases and the J gene lost 7 bases, with 5 bases spanning the gap. CDR1 DFQATT and CDR2 SNEGSKA come from the germline V gene (reference sequence). The CDR3 contains 10 residues. The CDR3 bases are TGCAGTGCTAATACGCAGCCCCAGCATTTT. Amino acids: CSANTQPQHF.

The gene calls are TRBV20-1 and TRBJ1-4; D gene uncertain. V lost 4 bases and J 4 bases, leaving 4 bases between the germline ends. CDR3 length equals 11 residues. The germline gives CDR1 DFQATT, CDR2 SNEGSKA (reference sequence). CDR3 coding DNA: TGCAGTGCTATGGATAATGAAAAACTGTTTTTT. This encodes CSAMDNEKLFF.

This clone showed up just once. This rearrangement joins TRBV29-1 to TRBJ1-5; D may be TRBD1 (6 bases). CDR3 length equals 16 residues. Germline CDR1 reads SQVTM; CDR2 reads ANQGSEA. V lost 4 bases and J lost 2, with 18 bases in between. CDR3 protein: CSVAGVQGEGNQPQHF. The CDR3 DNA is TGCAGCGTTGCGGGAGTACAGGGTGAGGGCAATCAGCCCCAGCATTTT.

This clone has more than one count but fewer than ten. The CDR3 nucleotides are TGTGCCTGGGTACCTAGCGGGAGGAAATCAGATACGCAGTATTTT. Encoded protein: CAWVPSGRKSDTQYF. This rearrangement joins TRBV30 to TRBJ2-3, with 11 bases lining up with TRBD2. The germline V gene encodes CDR1 GTSNPN and CDR2 SVGIG (reference sequence). The CDR3 runs 15 residues. The ends lost 5 bases at V and 4 bases at J; junction bases unmatched: 8.

Written as DNA, the CDR3 is TGTGCCAGCAGCCAAGAGACTAGCGCTGCCTACGAGCAGTACTTC. Amino acid sequence: CASSQETSAAYEQYF. The gene calls are TRBV4-2 and TRBJ2-7; 8 bases line up with TRBD2. The V segment lost 0 bases and the J segment 2 bases; nucleotides outside the gene matches: 3. CDR3 length: 15 amino acids. Germline V lookup: CDR1 LGHNA, CDR2 YNFKEQ.

This clone has a handful of counts. The DNA for the CDR3 is TGTGCCAGCAGCCGCGACCGGGCAGATACGCAGTATTTT. Amino acids: CASSRDRADTQYF. The gene calls are TRBV7-3 and TRBJ2-3; D ambiguous. Germline CDR1 SGHTA, CDR2 FQGTGA. The V gene lost 5 bases and the J gene lost 4 bases, with 10 bases spanning the gap. The CDR3 is made up of 13 amino acids.

The chain joins TRBV9 to TRBJ2-2; D possibly matches TRBD1 or TRBD2 (6 bases each). There are 16 residues in the CDR3. Trimming shortened V by 0 bases and J by 5 bases, and 14 bases separated the two germline ends. The V gene's germline CDR1 is SGDLS and CDR2 YYNGEE. In nucleotides, the CDR3 is TGTGCCAGCAGCGTAGCTACGGGGGCCGTAACCGGGGAGCTGTTTTTT. Its translation: CASSVATGAVTGELFF.

This clone was seen a handful of times. V is TRBV5-1 and J is TRBJ2-1; D is undetermined. The V and J ends lost 4 bases and 1 base respectively, with 12 bases between them. The CDR3 length is 15 residues. From germline, CDR1 is SGHRS and CDR2 YFSETQ. This CDR3 reads CASSQRLDSYNEQFF. The CDR3 nucleotides are TGCGCCAGCAGCCAAAGACTGGATTCCTACAATGAGCAGTTCTTC.

J is TRBJ2-7 and V is TRBV14; 9 bases match TRBD2. The CDR3 consists of 16 residues. Trimming cost V 4 bases and J 4 bases; bases outside gene matches: 11. Germline assignment: CDR1 SGHDN and CDR2 FVKESK. In DNA, the CDR3 is TGTGCCAGCAGCCTTTCCCGAGCGGGAGGATTTTACGAGCAGTACTTC. Its translation is CASSLSRAGGFYEQYF.

This clone has just a few counts. The V call is TRBV5-6, the J call TRBJ2-1, with D unresolved. The CDR3 length is 15 residues. The germline V gene has CDR1 SGHDT and CDR2 YYEEEE. Trimming cost V 0 bases and J 4 bases, with 11 bases left between them. The CDR3 sequence: CASSLVAVRYNEQFF. The CDR3 bases are TGTGCCAGCAGCTTGGTTGCGGTCCGGTACAATGAGCAGTTCTTC.

This rearrangement joins TRBV2 to TRBJ2-3; 9 positions match TRBD1. Germline V CDR1 and CDR2: SNHLY, FYNNEI. This CDR3 comprises 13 residues. V shed 10 bases and J 3 bases; nucleotides not matched to a gene: 5. CDR3 nucleotides: TGTGCCACCAGACAGGGGGGTACAGATACGCAGTATTTT. It is translated as CATRQGGTDTQYF. The whole variable domain, remainder taken from reference TRBV2 and TRBJ2-3, is EPEVTQTPSHQVTQMGQEVILRCVPISNHLYFYWYRQILGQKVEFLVSFYNNEISEKSEIFDDQFSVERPDGSNFTLKIRSTKLEDSAMYFCATRQGGTDTQYFGPGTRLTVL.

This chain links TRBV2 with TRBJ2-3; D unresolved. V was trimmed by 4 bases and J by 1 base, leaving 9 bases between them. The CDR3 totals 14 residues. CDR1 is SNHLY and CDR2 is FYNNEI in the germline V gene. The CDR3 DNA reads as TGTGCCAGCAGTGCAGGTCCGCGCACAGATACGCAGTATTTT. Its protein is CASSAGPRTDTQYF.

Only a few counts were recorded for this clone. CDR3 in amino acids: CASSRLDSREANVLTF. CDR3 DNA sequence: TGTGCCAGCTCACGCCTGGACAGTCGGGAGGCCAACGTCCTGACTTTC. The chain has TRBV18 and TRBJ2-6, with D perhaps TRBD1 (6 bases). Germline V gene data show CDR1 as KGHSH and CDR2 as LQKENI. The CDR3 runs 16 residues. V was cut by 4 bases and J by 6 bases, with 16 bases left in between.

The V and J genes are TRBV19 and TRBJ1-2, with D perhaps TRBD1 (5 bases). Trimming took 6 bases from V and 0 from J, leaving 17 bases between them. Germline V gene data show CDR1 as LNHDA and CDR2 as SQIVND (reference sequence). CDR3 length: 16 amino acids. CDR3 loop: CASRELGVSSNYGYTF. The CDR3 DNA follows: TGTGCCAGTAGGGAATTGGGGGTATCATCTAACTATGGCTACACCTTC.